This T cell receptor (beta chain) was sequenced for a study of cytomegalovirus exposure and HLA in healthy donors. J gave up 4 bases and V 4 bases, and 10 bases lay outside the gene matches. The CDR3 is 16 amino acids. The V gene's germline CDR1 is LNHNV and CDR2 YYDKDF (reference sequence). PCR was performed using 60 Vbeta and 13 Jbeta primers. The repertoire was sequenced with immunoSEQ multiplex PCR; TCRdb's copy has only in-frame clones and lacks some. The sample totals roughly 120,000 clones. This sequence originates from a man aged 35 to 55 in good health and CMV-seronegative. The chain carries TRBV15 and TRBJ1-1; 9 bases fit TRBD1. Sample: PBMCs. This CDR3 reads CATSIPGTGWGTEAFF. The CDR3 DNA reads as TGTGCCACCAGCATCCCCGGGACAGGGTGGGGCACTGAAGCTTTCTTT.